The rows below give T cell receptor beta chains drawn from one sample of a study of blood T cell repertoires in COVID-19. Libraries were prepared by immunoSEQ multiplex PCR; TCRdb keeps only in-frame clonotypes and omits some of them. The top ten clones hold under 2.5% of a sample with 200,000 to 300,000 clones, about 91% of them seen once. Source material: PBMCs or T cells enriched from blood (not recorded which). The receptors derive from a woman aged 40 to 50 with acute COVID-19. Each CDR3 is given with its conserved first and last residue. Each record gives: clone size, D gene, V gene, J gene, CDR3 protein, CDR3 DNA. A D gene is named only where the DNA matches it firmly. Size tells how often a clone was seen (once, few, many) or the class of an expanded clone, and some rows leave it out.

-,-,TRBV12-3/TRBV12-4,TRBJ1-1,CASRRQEDTEAFF,TGTGCCAGCAGACGACAGGAGGACACTGAAGCTTTCTTT
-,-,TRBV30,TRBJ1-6,CAWSGLGAGVSPLHF,TGTGCCTGGAGTGGGCTAGGAGCGGGGGTTTCACCCCTCCACTTT
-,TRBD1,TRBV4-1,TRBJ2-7,CASQKGTGRYEQYF,TGCGCCAGCCAAAAGGGGACAGGGAGGTACGAGCAGTACTTC
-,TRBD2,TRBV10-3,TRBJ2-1,CAISGLAGVLEQFF,TGTGCCATCAGTGGCCTAGCGGGAGTTCTTGAGCAGTTCTTC
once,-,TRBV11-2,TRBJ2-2,CASSAGRQELFF,TGTGCCAGCAGCGCTGGGCGACAGGAGCTGTTTTTT
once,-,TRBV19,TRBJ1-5,CASGFNQPQHF,TGTGCCAGTGGCTTTAATCAGCCCCAGCATTTT
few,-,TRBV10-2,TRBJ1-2,CASSEFGRSGYTF,TGCGCCAGCAGTGAATTCGGTAGGAGCGGCTACACCTTC
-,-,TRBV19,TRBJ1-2,CASSINSAGKSEGYTF,TGTGCCAGTAGTATAAATTCGGCAGGGAAGAGCGAAGGCTACACCTTC
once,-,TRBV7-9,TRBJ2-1,CASSPSLAAYNEQFF,TGTGCCAGCAGTCCCTCCCTCGCGGCCTACAATGAGCAGTTCTTC
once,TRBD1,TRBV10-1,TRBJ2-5,CASSGQGHETQYF,TGCGCCAGCAGTGGACAGGGCCACGAGACCCAGTACTTC
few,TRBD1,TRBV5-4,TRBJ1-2,CASNQGARNYGYTF,TGTGCCAGCAACCAGGGGGCTAGGAACTATGGCTACACCTTC
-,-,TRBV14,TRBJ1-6,CASSLVIGAYSPLHF,TGTGCCAGCAGCCTCGTAATTGGGGCTTACTCACCCCTCCACTTT
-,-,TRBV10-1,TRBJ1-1,CASSESTPGRAFF,TGCGCCAGCAGTGAGTCGACGCCGGGGAGGGCTTTCTTT
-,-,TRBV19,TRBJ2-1,CASRARIITDNEQFF,TGTGCCAGTAGGGCTAGGATAATCACGGACAATGAGCAGTTCTTC
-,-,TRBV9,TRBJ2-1,CASSASRGSGKNEQFF,TGTGCCAGCAGCGCCTCCCGAGGATCGGGTAAAAATGAGCAGTTCTTC
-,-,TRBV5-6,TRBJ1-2,CASSFGTTRGYTF,TGTGCCAGCAGCTTCGGGACAACCAGAGGCTACACCTTC
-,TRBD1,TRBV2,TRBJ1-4,CASSDLGTGNEKLFF,TGTGCCAGCAGTGACTTAGGGACAGGAAATGAAAAACTGTTTTTT
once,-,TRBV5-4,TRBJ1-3,CASSSGVGATSSGNTIYF,TGTGCCAGCAGCTCGGGTGTGGGGGCGACCTCCTCTGGAAACACCATATATTTT
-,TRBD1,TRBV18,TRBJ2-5,CASSPLGTGSQETQYF,TGTGCCAGCTCACCACTGGGGACAGGGTCCCAAGAGACCCAGTACTTC
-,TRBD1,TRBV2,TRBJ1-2,CASTKDRGEGYTF,TGTGCCAGCACCAAGGACAGGGGAGAAGGCTACACCTTC
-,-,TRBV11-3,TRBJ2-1,CASSFPTGLTIEVEQFF,TGTGCCAGCAGCTTCCCGACAGGACTGACCATCGAAGTCGAGCAGTTCTTC
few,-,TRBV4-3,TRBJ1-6,CASSQVSGSPLHF,TGCGCCAGCAGCCAAGTCAGCGGATCACCCCTCCACTTT
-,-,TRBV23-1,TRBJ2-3,CASSQSPGVHTDTQYF,TGCGCCAGCAGTCAATCGCCGGGAGTCCACACAGATACGCAGTATTTT
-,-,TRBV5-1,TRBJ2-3,CASSLQGGKHTQYF,TGCGCCAGCAGCCTCCAGGGGGGTAAACATACGCAGTATTTT
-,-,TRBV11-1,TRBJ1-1,CASREVNTEAFF,TGTGCCAGCAGAGAGGTGAACACTGAAGCTTTCTTT
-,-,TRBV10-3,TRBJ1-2,CAISDSRGIDYGYTF,TGTGCCATCAGTGATAGTAGGGGCATCGACTATGGCTACACCTTC
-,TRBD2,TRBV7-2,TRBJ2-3,CASSPRAGGGTDTQYF,TGTGCCAGCAGCCCTCGGGCGGGGGGGGGCACAGATACGCAGTATTTT
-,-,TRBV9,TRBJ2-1,CASSPSTDNRYNEQFF,TGTGCCAGCAGCCCCTCCACGGACAATCGCTACAATGAGCAGTTCTTC
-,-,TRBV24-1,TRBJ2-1,CATSDPSWTGSDNEQFF,TGTGCCACCAGTGATCCCTCCTGGACGGGGTCAGACAATGAGCAGTTCTTC
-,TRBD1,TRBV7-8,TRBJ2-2,CASSPGTVNTGELFF,TGTGCCAGCAGCCCCGGGACAGTAAACACCGGGGAGCTGTTTTTT
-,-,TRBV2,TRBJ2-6,CASTGVGANVLTF,TGTGCCAGCACAGGGGTCGGGGCCAACGTCCTGACTTTC